This is a list of T cell receptor beta chains from one sample in a study of blood T cell repertoires in COVID-19. TCRdb's copy holds only in-frame clones and misses some; the assay was immunoSEQ multiplex PCR. The sample contains some 390,000 clones, 85% to 90% of which appear only once. Material: PBMCs or T cells enriched from blood (not recorded which). The receptors derive from a man aged 30 to 39 who had recovered from COVID-19. CDR3s include the opening cysteine and the closing phenylalanine or tryptophan. D genes are given only for firm matches. Rows may omit the clone size; those that give it use once, few, many or a size class.

J gene,CDR3 length,clone size,V gene,D gene,CDR3 DNA,CDR3 protein
TRBJ2-6,17,NA,TRBV3-1/TRBV3-2,NA,TGTGCCAGCAGCCAAGATAGAAAGTGGTCTGGGGCCAACGTCCTGACTTTC,CASSQDRKWSGANVLTF
TRBJ2-1,14,NA,TRBV10-3,NA,TGTGCCATCAGTGAGACGGGTCTCGGGAATGAGCAGTTCTTC,CAISETGLGNEQFF
TRBJ2-7,16,NA,TRBV6-1,NA,TGTGCCAGCAGTGAAATAATTTCGGACTACTCCTACGAGCAGTACTTC,CASSEIISDYSYEQYF
TRBJ1-3,14,NA,TRBV19,NA,TGTGCCAGTACGGAGCGACGCTCTGGAAACACCATATATTTT,CASTERRSGNTIYF
TRBJ2-7,14,NA,TRBV29-1,TRBD1,TGCAGCGTTGAGGGTGGACAGGGGGTCTACGAGCAGTACTTC,CSVEGGQGVYEQYF
TRBJ2-7,15,NA,TRBV7-9,NA,TGTGCCAGCAGCTTAAGAGTTGGACTACCCTACGAGCAGTACTTC,CASSLRVGLPYEQYF
TRBJ2-4,13,NA,TRBV28,TRBD1,TGTGCCACATCTCAGGGGGTCAAAAACATTCAGTACTTC,CATSQGVKNIQYF
TRBJ2-5,13,NA,TRBV12-3/TRBV12-4,NA,TGTGCCAGCAGTCTGCAGTACCAAGAGACCCAGTACTTC,CASSLQYQETQYF
TRBJ2-1,15,NA,TRBV28,NA,TGTGCCAGCAGTTTCAGCGGTAGCTCCTACAATGAGCAGTTCTTC,CASSFSGSSYNEQFF
TRBJ2-1,13,NA,TRBV18,NA,TGTGCCAGCTCACCCGCCCTTCTTGAGTCGCAGTTCTTC,CASSPALLESQFF
TRBJ2-2,11,once,TRBV12-3/TRBV12-4,NA,TGTGCCAGCAGTACAGGGCGGAGGCTGTTTTTT,CASSTGRRLFF
TRBJ1-1,13,NA,TRBV19,TRBD1,TGTGCCAGTAACCGACAGGGGGACACTGAAGCTTTCTTT,CASNRQGDTEAFF
TRBJ2-1,16,NA,TRBV28,TRBD2,TGTGCCAGCAGCCTTAATAGCGGGAGCTCCTACAATGAGCAGTTCTTC,CASSLNSGSSYNEQFF
TRBJ1-6,19,NA,TRBV6-8,NA,TGTGCCAGCAGTTACTCGAGGGTTTTAAAGGCCACCTTATTTTCACCCCTCCACTTT,CASSYSRVLKATLFSPLHF
TRBJ2-5,13,once,TRBV6-1,NA,TGTGCCAGCAGTGAAGCGCGGCGAGAGACCCAGTACTTC,CASSEARRETQYF
TRBJ1-1,14,NA,TRBV28,NA,TGTGCCAGCAGTTTACCCGTCCGGGTGGATGAAGCTTTCTTT,CASSLPVRVDEAFF
TRBJ2-7,13,once,TRBV11-2,NA,TGTGCCAGCAGCCTCCGCGGCTCCTACGAGCAGTACTTC,CASSLRGSYEQYF
TRBJ2-7,12,NA,TRBV7-2,NA,TGTGCCAGCAGCGTCAGGGTTGGGGAGCAGTACTTC,CASSVRVGEQYF
TRBJ1-3,12,NA,TRBV29-1,NA,TGCAGCGTTGACGACAGTGGAAACACCATATATTTT,CSVDDSGNTIYF
TRBJ1-1,15,NA,TRBV3-1/TRBV3-2,NA,TGTGCCAGCAGCCATACGACGAGGAAGGCGTGGGAGGCTTTCTTT,CASSHTTRKAWEAFF
TRBJ1-1,14,NA,TRBV7-2,NA,TGTGCCAGCAGCTTAGAGTACGGAAGGGGCGGTAAGTTCTTT,CASSLEYGRGGKFF
TRBJ2-1,16,NA,TRBV5-6,TRBD2,TGTGCCAGCAGCTTGGCCCTTGCGGGAGGGAGGAATGAGCAGTTCTTC,CASSLALAGGRNEQFF
TRBJ2-3,14,NA,TRBV6-5,NA,TGTGCCAGCAGTTACTCCGTCCCCCCGGGTACGCAGTATTTT,CASSYSVPPGTQYF
TRBJ1-2,14,NA,TRBV19,NA,TGTGCCAGTAGTATAGGGGGAACCGACTACGGCTACACCTTC,CASSIGGTDYGYTF
TRBJ2-2,14,NA,TRBV5-4,TRBD1,TGTGCCAGCAGCTGGACAGGGACAACCGGGGAGCTGTTTTTT,CASSWTGTTGELFF
TRBJ2-5,11,NA,TRBV2,NA,TGTGCCAGCAGTCAGGGGGAGACCCAGTACTTC,CASSQGETQYF
TRBJ2-1,14,NA,TRBV5-6,NA,TGTGCCAGCAGCTTGGTCCAGGGCAGAAATGAGCAGTTCTTC,CASSLVQGRNEQFF
TRBJ1-5,15,NA,TRBV9,TRBD1,TGTGCCAGCAGCGTAGGGTACGGGACAGATCAGCCCCAGCATTTT,CASSVGYGTDQPQHF
TRBJ2-1,16,once,TRBV4-1,NA,TGCGCCAGCAGCCAAGTCGCGGGGAACACCTACAATGAGCAGTTCTTC,CASSQVAGNTYNEQFF
TRBJ1-4,15,NA,TRBV27,NA,TGTGCCAGCAGTTTATCGCGTCAGGGAGGTGAAAAACTGTTTTTT,CASSLSRQGGEKLFF
TRBJ2-1,15,NA,TRBV5-4,NA,TGTGCCAGCAGCATACTGAGTGATAGCAGCAATGAGCAGTTCTTC,CASSILSDSSNEQFF
TRBJ1-6,15,NA,TRBV6-5,TRBD1,TGTGCCAGCAGTTACTCGAAGGGACAGAGTTTGACCCTCCACTTT,CASSYSKGQSLTLHF
TRBJ2-1,14,NA,TRBV30,NA,TGTGCCTGGAGTTTACCCCCCCGGGGCAATGAGCAGTTCTTC,CAWSLPPRGNEQFF
TRBJ2-1,18,once,TRBV10-3,NA,TGTGCCATCAGTTCCCTTTCCGGGACAACTGAAAGAAGGAATGAGCAGTTCTTC,CAISSLSGTTERRNEQFF
TRBJ1-1,14,NA,TRBV9,TRBD1,TGTGCCAGCAGCTTAGGACAGGTCGACACTGAAGCTTTCTTT,CASSLGQVDTEAFF
TRBJ1-2,13,NA,TRBV28,TRBD1,TGTGCCAGCAGTGGGACAGCCTTTCATGGCTACACCTTC,CASSGTAFHGYTF
TRBJ1-1,12,NA,TRBV7-9,NA,TGTGCCAGCAGCTTAGTCCCAGGGGAAGCTTTCTTT,CASSLVPGEAFF
TRBJ1-1,14,NA,TRBV19,NA,TGTGCCAGTAGTTCCCAGACATTGAACACTGAAGCTTTCTTT,CASSSQTLNTEAFF
TRBJ1-1,12,once,TRBV18,TRBD1,TGTGCCAGCTCACTACAGGGGACTGAAGCTTTCTTT,CASSLQGTEAFF
TRBJ1-1,16,NA,TRBV5-4,TRBD1,TGTGCCAGCAGCCCGGGACAGGGGGCACGGAACACTGAAGCTTTCTTT,CASSPGQGARNTEAFF
TRBJ1-2,14,NA,TRBV19,NA,TGTGCCAGTAGTCCCCCCGGGGGGGGCTATGGCTACACCTTC,CASSPPGGGYGYTF
TRBJ2-5,18,NA,TRBV7-2,TRBD2,TGTGCCAGCAGCTTAGCGGAGCCGACTAGCGGGTTCCAAGAGACCCAGTACTTC,CASSLAEPTSGFQETQYF
TRBJ2-5,15,NA,TRBV5-1,TRBD1,TGCGCCAGCAGCTTCGGACAGGGCATACAAGAGACCCAGTACTTC,CASSFGQGIQETQYF
TRBJ2-1,17,NA,TRBV11-2,NA,TGTGCCAGCAGCTTAGAATTGGGCATAGACCTTACAATGAGGCAGTTCTTC,CASSLELGIDLTMRQFF
TRBJ1-4,13,NA,TRBV12-5,NA,TGTGCTAGTGGTCCGTCAGGGTACGAAAAACTGTTTTTT,CASGPSGYEKLFF
TRBJ1-3,16,NA,TRBV19,TRBD1,TGTGCCAGTAGTATTCTAACAGGGGCGAGCGGAAACACCATATATTTT,CASSILTGASGNTIYF
TRBJ1-5,15,NA,TRBV4-1,NA,TGCGCCAGCAGTTTCGGCTGGGGGCTCGGGCAGCCCCAGCATTTT,CASSFGWGLGQPQHF
TRBJ1-2,15,NA,TRBV6-4,NA,TGTGCCAGCAGTGGAGACAGGAAAGGAGACTATGGCTACACCTTC,CASSGDRKGDYGYTF
TRBJ1-3,14,NA,TRBV7-9,NA,TGTGCCAGCAGCCCAACAGTCTCTGGAAACACCATATATTTT,CASSPTVSGNTIYF
TRBJ2-2,16,NA,TRBV7-3,NA,TGTGCCAGCAGCTTAACAAGGACACTTAACACCGGGGAGCTGTTTTTT,CASSLTRTLNTGELFF
TRBJ1-1,16,NA,TRBV18,NA,TGTGCCAGCTCACCACGCCGGGGTGGGATCAACACTGAAGCTTTCTTT,CASSPRRGGINTEAFF
TRBJ2-3,19,NA,TRBV9,TRBD2,TGTGCCAGCAGCCCACAAAGGGGGACTAGCGGGAGTCGCACAGATACGCAGTATTTT,CASSPQRGTSGSRTDTQYF
TRBJ1-5,16,NA,TRBV7-9,NA,TGTGCCAGCAGTAAGGCAGGGGCGACTAGCAATCAGCCCCAGCATTTT,CASSKAGATSNQPQHF
TRBJ1-1,14,NA,TRBV28,NA,TGTGCCAGCAAGGCAGGGGATTTTTTTTGGGGAGCTTTCTTT,CASKAGDFFWGAFF
TRBJ1-3,14,NA,TRBV3-1/TRBV3-2,TRBD1,TGTGCCAGCAGCTCGACAGGGCTAGGAAACACCATATATTTT,CASSSTGLGNTIYF
TRBJ2-7,15,NA,TRBV24-1,TRBD1,TGTGCCACCAGTGATCCTGGGACAGGAGACTACGAGCAGTACTTC,CATSDPGTGDYEQYF
TRBJ1-6,14,many,TRBV4-2,NA,TGTGCCAGCAGCCAAGATCCCACCGAGACACCCCTCCACTTT,CASSQDPTETPLHF
TRBJ2-7,14,once,TRBV30,NA,TGTGCCTGGAGTGGTGGACGCGGGAAGTACGAGCAGTACTTC,CAWSGGRGKYEQYF
TRBJ1-1,15,NA,TRBV7-6,NA,TGTGCCAGCAGCTTAGAGGCGCAGGGCCAAACTGAAGCTTTCTTT,CASSLEAQGQTEAFF